The sequence of this T cell receptor (beta chain) was determined in a study of identical twins (dated by TCRdb to the mid-2010s). Regarding the research as a whole: TCR alpha and beta repertoires from monozygotic twins, unrelated adults of various ages and cord blood were deep-sequenced to test whether fetal clonotypes persist. Replicate twin experiments were performed at different times using different library preparation protocols to rule out contamination.

This clonotype was detected ten times or more. No cognate antigen has been identified for it. No much larger clone is present one base from it, and per-base qualities are unavailable. Only healthy Caucasian donors were included. The twin cohort consisted of three pairs of female monozygotic twins, all aged roughly 18 to 30 years. RNA for TCR libraries was isolated from peripheral blood mononuclear cells. Findings and caveats that apply to the study as a whole: A weaker excess of twin sharing was found in beta out-of-frame sequences because the signal-to-noise ratio was lowered by fewer shared sequences. Fewer insertions were carried by abundant cord blood beta clonotypes; a weaker similar trend was observed in young adult naive repertoires, while no such trend was observed in memory repertoires. Compared with coincidental sharing between unrelated individuals, an excess of low generation-probability sequences was observed among out-of-frame TCR alpha sequences shared between twins. In monozygotic twins, recombination models systematically underestimated out-of-frame TCR alpha sharing, but the models matched the sharing seen between unrelated individuals. Conclusions relied on cross-sectional statistical analysis, since the same donors could not be followed over many years. Invariant T cells such as MAIT and iNKT could partly confound zero-insertion analyses, though diverse VJ usage argued against this for most clonotypes.

Libraries were built with 5' RACE. TCRdb records Illumina HiSeq 2000 as the sequencer. A universal primer binding site was added through template switching, and the final cDNA carried a unique molecular identifier so that TCR cDNA molecules could be counted accurately. Specific primers in the conserved constant-segment region were used to synthesize first-strand cDNA for the TCR alpha and beta chains. To control for contamination, every cDNA library was double barcoded, receiving both a SMART-Mk sample barcode and Illumina barcodes. TruSeq adapter sequences, together with Illumina sample barcodes, were added in two successive PCR steps. The Illumina HiSeq platform was used with custom primers to sequence TCR alpha and beta cDNA libraries. The study's own analysis went as follows. Unique molecular identifiers were extracted from raw reads with MiGEC, and CDR3 positions were determined with MiXCR. For each individual, recombination models were inferred using an EM algorithm with the repgenHMM and IGoR tools. The tcR package in R was used for shared clonotype analysis, with sharing normalized by the product of cloneset sizes. To study raw recombination without the effects of thymic and clonal selection, out-of-frame nonproductive sequences were analyzed. The public reads were run again by TCRdb, first through fastp at Q25 and then through MiXCR, and only productive beta chains were kept. Rows with one shared CDR3 protein collapse into an entry with the most common genes and DNA. Here the V and J calls rest on TCRdb's processing, not on the authors' analysis. The sample yields approximately 620,000 distinct CDR3 sequences; 8.5% to 9% were counted once. Approximately 0.94% of the sample is held by the ten biggest clonotypes.

The germline ends are 18 bases apart after V is trimmed by 4 bases and J by 5 bases. The CDR3 contains 17 residues, cysteine and phenylalanine counted. Only CDR3 DNA is held: 51 bases, read in frame from base 1. CDR1 SGHTA and CDR2 FQGTGA were looked up in the germline V gene. The data also belong to a second study, concerning yellow fever vaccine responses in identical twins. Taken from the second paper: According to the authors, the vaccine-induced T cell response in identical twins seemed to be partly convergent and partly specific to each individual. Focusing on identical twins, the study followed the T cell clones that responded to the vaccine, and did so with precision.

The sequenced sample was PBMCs. The rearrangement combines TRBV7-3 with TRBJ1-6, with the D gene uncertain. This clonotype was obtained from a woman under 30 in good health. The CDR3: CASSSHPRGKDNSPLHF. The DNA sequence is TGTGCCAGCAGCTCCCATCCCCGGGGTAAGGATAATTCACCCCTCCACTTT.